This paragraph covers one T cell receptor (beta chain) sequence. Its antigen remains undetermined. Per-base quality was not reported, and no clone a single base away is much larger than it. V loses 1 base, J loses 11 bases, and the germline ends lie 18 bases apart. From the cysteine through the phenylalanine, the CDR3 covers 15 amino acids. The entry retains the CDR3 DNA only, 45 bases that are in frame from base 1. The germline V gene specifies SGHVS as CDR1 and FQNEAQ as CDR2. The data originate from a study of cytomegalovirus exposure and HLA in healthy donors (dated by TCRdb to the late 2010s). For the study in its entirety: The 550 to 750 repertoires of the first cohort and the roughly 120 validation repertoires were produced on the same platform, according to a later analysis. The aim of the study was to test whether cataloging public T cell receptors could identify signatures of past pathogen exposure. In addition to the first cohort of around 670 subjects, a separate validation cohort of 120 different subjects was used. To predict cytomegalovirus infection status, the study combined high-throughput TCR immunosequencing, statistical association of individual TCRs with disease status, and machine learning.

The study at large found these results: In the study, 150 to 200 TCR beta chains were listed as associated with cytomegalovirus. The classifier was reported to diagnose cytomegalovirus status with high specificity and sensitivity in both the original cohort and the validation cohort. In vitro tests confirmed that three of the cytomegalovirus-associated TCR beta chains recognize cytomegalovirus antigens. Of the cluster scores, 90% to 95% were above 0 in a later analysis, which found that TCRs clustered in the first cohort also tended to co-occur in the roughly 130 validation repertoires. A later analysis had no HLA typing for the validation cohort, so co-occurrence there was scored across all 130 or so repertoires. The authors suggested that the approach could potentially be generalized to other disease states and immunological phenotypes. Across donors, most TCR sequences were observed very rarely, whereas some public TCRs were present in many individuals.

The receptor library was made with the immunoSEQ multiplex PCR assay. Turning to the authors' computational methods: A statistical classification framework was built for diagnosing cytomegalovirus status from the catalog of TCR beta chain sequences. TCRdb retrieved this table from immuneACCESS and kept in-frame rearrangements only. Not all clones are present; in checked studies, unresolved V genes account for under half, and no reason is known for the remainder. Clonal size and the V and J genes are those of that table, whereas D and trimming came from the DNA. In all, the sample holds more than 85,000 clones, and 86% of those were seen once. The biggest ten clones account for roughly 4% of the sample. The donors belonged to the validation cohort of 120 subjects, which was separate from the roughly 700-subject first cohort.

The sequence derives from a young woman in good health and CMV-seropositive. The sequenced sample consisted of PBMCs. This chain is built from TRBV7-8 and TRBJ1-5; confidence is insufficient to name the D gene. The CDR3 has the sequence CASSLGGGETWAQHF. The nucleotides read TGTGCCAGCAGCTTAGGAGGCGGGGAGACCTGGGCCCAGCATTTT. The full variable domain, completed from the reference TRBV7-8 and TRBJ1-5 proteins outside the CDR3, reads GAGVSQSPRYKVAKRGQDVALRCDPISGHVSLFWYQQALGQGPEFLTYFQNEAQLDKSGLPSDRFFAERPEGSVSTLKIQRTQQEDSAVYLCASSLGGGETWAQHFGDGTRLSIL.